This is a list of T cell receptor beta chains from one sample in a study of T cell changes during pregnancy in multiple sclerosis. Repertoires were generated with immunoSEQ multiplex PCR, while TCRdb's copy carries only in-frame clones and drops some. The sample has 60,000 or so clones, about 91% seen once. This specimen consisted of peripheral blood, obtained before pregnancy. The receptors were gathered from a female donor with multiple sclerosis, enrolled in a pregnancy study. Each CDR3 is given with its conserved first and last residue. Each record gives: V gene, CDR3 length, CDR3 protein.

>TRBV6-6|16
CASSYLTGSGNQPQHF
>TRBV15|14
CATSFAYRSEGYTF
>TRBV6-5|15
CASSYSYDRTYEQYF
>TRBV19|12
CASSVRGTGYTF
>TRBV29-1|12
CSVVGGGNTIYF
>TRBV12-5|18
CASATTGAGGRRQETQYF
>TRBV7-8|14
CASSPTGFAYEQYF
>TRBV7-2|15
CASSLSQGVVETQYF
>TRBV10-3|15
CAISELDNPTYEQYF
>TRBV18|13
CASSPPSEETQYF
>TRBV7-9|15
CASTPSGAPTYEQYF
>TRBV4-3|17
CASSQEGTGRLRETQYF
>TRBV19|15
CASSPPRQGNSPLHF
>TRBV19|13
CASSFQGGQPQHF
>TRBV11-3|16
CASSSGLAGDQETQYF
>TRBV9|16
CASSISSGGAQETQYF
>TRBV27|14
CASSLRQGNTEAFF
>TRBV7-2|16
CASSLAPGDRASGYTF
>TRBV28|16
CASSLIAGASTDTQYF
>TRBV4-3|16
CASSQAPGQGQETQYF
>TRBV11-3|13
CASSSPGDTEAFF
>TRBV28|13
CASSLPNRGEQYF
>TRBV7-8|17
CASSLGFLGLAKNIQYF
>TRBV9|15
CASSATGTGLQPQHF
>TRBV27|16
CASSRAPGAKRYGYTF
>TRBV6-6|14
CASSSLYSTDTQYF
>TRBV19|12
CASSIGWSEQYF
>TRBV7-2|17
CASSLARGRAYTGELFF
>TRBV11-2|16
CASSLGLAQSYNEQFF
>TRBV4-3|16
CASSQDAASGNNEQFF
>TRBV7-2|15
CASSTTGGLGYGYTF
>TRBV10-3|13
CAIRDPGGYGYTF
>TRBV18|15
CASSALRGRNTEAFF
>TRBV5-4|14
CASSPQGPRNEQFF
>TRBV30|17
CAWSVQQVGTGKQPQHF
>TRBV18|16
CASSPLASGETGTQYF
>TRBV18|13
CASSPGLDQPQHF
>TRBV9|15
CASSAGDRAVSEQYF
>TRBV6-5|13
CASRPGGRTEAFF
>TRBV7-2|14
CASTTPDSRYGYTF